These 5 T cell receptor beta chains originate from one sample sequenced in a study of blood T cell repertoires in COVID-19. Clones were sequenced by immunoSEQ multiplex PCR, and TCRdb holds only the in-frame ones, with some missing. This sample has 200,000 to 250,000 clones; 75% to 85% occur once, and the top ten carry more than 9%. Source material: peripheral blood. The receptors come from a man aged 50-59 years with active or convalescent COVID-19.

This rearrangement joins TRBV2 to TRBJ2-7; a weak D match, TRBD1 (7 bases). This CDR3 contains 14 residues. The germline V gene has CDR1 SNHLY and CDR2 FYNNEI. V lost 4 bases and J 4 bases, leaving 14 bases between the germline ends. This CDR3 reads CASSGQGGLYEQYV. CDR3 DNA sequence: TGTGCCAGCAGTGGCCAGGGGGGATTATACGAGCAGTACGTC.

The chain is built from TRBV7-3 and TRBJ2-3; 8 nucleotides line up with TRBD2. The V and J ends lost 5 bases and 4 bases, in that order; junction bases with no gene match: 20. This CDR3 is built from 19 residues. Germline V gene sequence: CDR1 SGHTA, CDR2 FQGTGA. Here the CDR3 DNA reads TGTGCCAGCAGCCGAAGGCGGTTGCGGGAGGAAAAATATTCAGATACGCAGTATTTT. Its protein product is CASSRRRLREEKYSDTQYF.

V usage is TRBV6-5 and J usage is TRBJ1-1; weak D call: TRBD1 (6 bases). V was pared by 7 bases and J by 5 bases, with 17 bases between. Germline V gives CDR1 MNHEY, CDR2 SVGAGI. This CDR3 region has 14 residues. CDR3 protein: CASTPLTGGTEAFF. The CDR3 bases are TGTGCCAGCACCCCACTGACAGGTGGGACTGAAGCTTTCTTT.

CDR3 coding DNA: TGTGCCAGTAGCCCGACAGGGTTTGTATTTGAAAAACTGTTTTTT. It yields the protein CASSPTGFVFEKLFF. The J gene is TRBJ1-4, the V gene TRBV19; 7 bases fit TRBD1. V gave up 6 bases and J gave up 7 bases; unmatched junction bases: 11. Germline V gene sequence: CDR1 LNHDA, CDR2 SQIVND (reference sequence). CDR3 length equals 15 residues. The entire variable domain, with the rest obtained from reference TRBV19 and TRBJ1-4, is as follows: DGGITQSPKYLFRKEGQNVTLSCEQNLNHDAMYWYRQDPGQGLRLIYYSQIVNDFQKGDIAEGYSVSREKKESFPLTVTSAQKNPTAFYLCASSPTGFVFEKLFFGSGTQLSVL.

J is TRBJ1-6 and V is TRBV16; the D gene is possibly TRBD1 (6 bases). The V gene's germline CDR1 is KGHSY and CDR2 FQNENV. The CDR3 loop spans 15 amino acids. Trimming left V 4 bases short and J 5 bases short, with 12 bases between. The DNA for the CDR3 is TGTGCCAGCAGCCCGCGGACAGCTAATAATTCACCCCTCCACTTT. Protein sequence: CASSPRTANNSPLHF. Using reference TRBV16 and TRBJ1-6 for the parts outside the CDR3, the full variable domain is GEEVAQTPKHLVRGEGQKAKLYCAPIKGHSYVFWYQQVLKNEFKFLISFQNENVFDETGMPKERFSAKCLPNSPCSLEIQATKLEDSAVYFCASSPRTANNSPLHFGNGTRLTVT.